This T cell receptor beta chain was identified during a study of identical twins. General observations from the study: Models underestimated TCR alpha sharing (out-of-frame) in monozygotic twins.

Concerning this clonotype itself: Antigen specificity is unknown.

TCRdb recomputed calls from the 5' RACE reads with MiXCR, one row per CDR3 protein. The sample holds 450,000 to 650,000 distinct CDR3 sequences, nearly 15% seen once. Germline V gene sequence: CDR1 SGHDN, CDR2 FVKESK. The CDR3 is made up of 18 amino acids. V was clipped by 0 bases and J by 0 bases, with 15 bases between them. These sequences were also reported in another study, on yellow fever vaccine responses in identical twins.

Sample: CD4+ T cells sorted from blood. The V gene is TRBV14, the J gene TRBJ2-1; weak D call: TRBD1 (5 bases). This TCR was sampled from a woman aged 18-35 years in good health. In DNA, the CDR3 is TGTGCCAGCAGCCAAGAGGTGGGGCAAGCGAGCTCCTACAATGAGCAGTTCTTC. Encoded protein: CASSQEVGQASSYNEQFF.